A single sample gave rise to the 32 T cell receptor beta chains below, sequenced in a study of regulatory dendritic cells for organ transplantation. Sorted T cells were CFSE-labeled and cultured approximately five days with allogeneic regulatory or mature dendritic cells at 1:10. Produced via immunoSEQ multiplex PCR; TCRdb's table is partial and in-frame only. The data show just under 8,000 clones, roughly 67% seen once. The antigens these receptors bind are not known. The sample taken for sequencing was memory CD4+ T cells from blood cultured with dendritic cells. Sample subset: CD45RO+ memory T cells. The receptors derive from a human donor in good health.

This clone was counted a few times. V and J are TRBV11-3 and TRBJ1-6, with a possible D match to TRBD1 (5 bases). The CDR3 length is 14 residues. Trimming took off 3 bases at V and 9 bases at J, with 12 bases between the two ends. Germline CDR1 is SGHNT and CDR2 is YENEEA. The CDR3 DNA sequence: TGTGCCAGCAGCTTCAGGGAATCGATTTCACCCCTCCACTTT. Protein product: CASSFRESISPLHF.

CDR3 residues: CASRRSDFADNEQFF. DNA for the CDR3: TGTGCCAGCAGAAGATCGGACTTCGCTGATAATGAGCAGTTCTTC. The V call is TRBV11-2, the J call TRBJ2-1; D is possibly TRBD2 (5 bases). Germline V gene sequence: CDR1 SGHAT, CDR2 FQNNGV. V was shortened by 6 bases and J by 7 bases, with 19 bases between the two germline ends. This CDR3 region has 15 residues.

This rearrangement joins TRBV6-5 to TRBJ2-7; 9 nucleotides match TRBD2. The V segment lost 5 bases and the J segment 4 bases; nucleotides outside the gene matches: 6. From germline, CDR1 is MNHEY and CDR2 SVGAGI. This CDR3 has 14 amino acids. The CDR3 protein is CASSRGGALYEQYF. DNA for the CDR3: TGTGCCAGCAGTCGCGGGGGGGCATTATACGAGCAGTACTTC.

This sequence joins TRBV5-4 and TRBJ1-1, with TRBD1 matching 11 bases. CDR1 and CDR2 from the germline V gene are SGHNT and YYREEE (reference sequence). The CDR3 sequence is 16 residues long. V was pared by 4 bases and J by 0 bases, with 5 bases of the junction left unmatched. In nucleotides, the CDR3 is TGTGCCAGCAGCCAGGGACAGGGGGGGATGAACACTGAAGCTTTCTTT. Translated, it gives CASSQGQGGMNTEAFF. Combining the CDR3 with reference TRBV5-4 and TRBJ1-1 gives the whole variable domain ETGVTQSPTHLIKTRGQQVTLRCSSQSGHNTVSWYQQALGQGPQFIFQYYREEENGRGNFPPRFSGLQFPNYSSELNVNALELDDSALYLCASSQGQGGMNTEAFFGQGTRLTVV.

This clone rates as medium-sized (0.01 to 0.1%). The rearrangement links TRBV2 to TRBJ2-3; TRBD1 aligns across 9 bases. V was pared by 5 bases and J by 0 bases, with 3 bases of the junction left unmatched. Germline assignment: CDR1 SNHLY and CDR2 FYNNEI. The CDR3 is 15 amino acids. CDR3 residues: CASSRQGVSTDTQYF. Written as DNA, the CDR3 is TGTGCCAGCAGTCGACAGGGGGTGAGCACAGATACGCAGTATTTT.

Concerning this clone: A read error may account for a junction end that differs from germline. The rearrangement joins TRBV6-6 to TRBJ1-2; the D gene is possibly TRBD1 (6 bases). The CDR3 length is 15 residues. Germline V gene data show CDR1 as MNHNY and CDR2 as SVGAGI (reference sequence). For the CDR3, the DNA is TGTGCCAGCACTTACGGGTTCCACAGGGACGGTGGCTACACCTTC. As protein: CASTYGFHRDGGYTF.

The chain links TRBV19 to TRBJ1-1; 10 bases fit TRBD1. Germline CDR1 and CDR2: LNHDA and SQIVND (reference sequence). This CDR3 has 15 amino acids. The V and J ends lost 2 bases and 8 bases, in that order; junction bases with no gene match: 8. CDR3 loop: CASSITGTGETEAFF. The CDR3 coding sequence is TGTGCCAGTAGTATAACTGGGACAGGGGAAACCGAAGCTTTCTTT.

The rearrangement uses TRBV2 and TRBJ1-3; TRBD1 is a possible D gene (6 bases). V lost 0 bases and J lost 4, with 19 bases in between. The V gene's germline CDR1 is SNHLY and CDR2 FYNNEI. The CDR3 consists of 18 residues. CDR3 coding DNA: TGTGCCAGCAGTGAAGCGGTGCCGGGGGGCTTAGGAGGAAACACCATATATTTT. Protein product: CASSEAVPGGLGGNTIYF. The full variable domain, its missing parts supplied by reference TRBV2 and TRBJ1-3, is EPEVTQTPSHQVTQMGQEVILRCVPISNHLYFYWYRQILGQKVEFLVSFYNNEISEKSEIFDDQFSVERPDGSNFTLKIRSTKLEDSAMYFCASSEAVPGGLGGNTIYFGEGSWLTVV.

The table lists this clone with a count of one. V usage is TRBV5-1 and J usage is TRBJ1-3; 7 positions agree with TRBD1. Per germline, CDR1 SGHRS and CDR2 YFSETQ. V lost 4 bases to trimming and J lost 8 bases; unmatched junction nucleotides: 9. The CDR3 extends over 14 amino acids. CDR3 DNA sequence: TGCGCCAGCAGCCCCACAGGGGACGGGGACACCATATATTTT. This encodes CASSPTGDGDTIYF.

The rearrangement uses TRBV19 and TRBJ2-2; 7 nucleotides agree with TRBD1. There are 17 residues in the CDR3. From germline, CDR1 is LNHDA and CDR2 SQIVND (reference sequence). With V trimmed by 3 bases and J by 0 bases, 7 bases remained unmatched. The CDR3 bases are TGTGCCAGTAGTATTCAGGTCGGGACAGCGAACACCGGGGAGCTGTTTTTT. Its translation: CASSIQVGTANTGELFF. Combining the CDR3 with reference TRBV19 and TRBJ2-2 gives the whole variable domain DGGITQSPKYLFRKEGQNVTLSCEQNLNHDAMYWYRQDPGQGLRLIYYSQIVNDFQKGDIAEGYSVSREKKESFPLTVTSAQKNPTAFYLCASSIQVGTANTGELFFGEGSRLTVL.

The rearrangement links TRBV9 to TRBJ2-1; 8 positions agree with TRBD1. This CDR3 is built from 14 residues. The J segment lost 8 bases and the V segment lost 0 bases, leaving 4 bases of the junction unmatched. CDR1 is SGDLS and CDR2 is YYNGEE in the germline V gene. The CDR3: CASSVAYRGDEQFF. CDR3 bases: TGTGCCAGCAGCGTAGCTTACAGGGGGGATGAGCAGTTCTTC.

This chain links TRBV7-2 with TRBJ1-4; 10 bases match TRBD1. Germline V gene lookup returns CDR1 SGHTA and CDR2 FQGNSA. V dropped 0 bases and J dropped 10; count of bases not matched to a gene: 8. This CDR3 is built from 16 residues. CDR3 DNA: TGTGCCAGCAGCTTAGCTATGACAGGGGGCTTCGGAAAACTGTTTTTT. This encodes CASSLAMTGGFGKLFF.

Concerning this clone itself: One end of the junction does not line up with germline, which may come from a read error. J is TRBJ2-7 and V is TRBV2; D might be TRBD2 (6 bases). This CDR3 contains 12 residues. CDR1 is SNHLY and CDR2 is FYNNEI in the germline V gene. The CDR3 spells CASSESEGRGNF. The CDR3 nucleotides read TGTGCCAGCAGTGAGTCCGAGGGCCGGGGGAACTTC.

This clone came up a few times. The chain combines TRBV5-5 with TRBJ2-7; D unresolved. The V gene's germline CDR1 is SGHKS and CDR2 YYEKEE (reference sequence). Trimming stripped 0 bases from V and 3 bases from J, with 10 bases between. The CDR3 contains 14 residues. CDR3 coding DNA: TGTGCCAGCAGCTTGGTCCAGACAAGCTACGAGCAGTACTTC. Its translation is CASSLVQTSYEQYF.

The chain combines TRBV9 with TRBJ2-5, with D maybe TRBD1 (6 bases). This CDR3 contains 14 residues. V lost 0 bases and J 7 bases, leaving 13 bases between the germline ends. The germline V gene encodes CDR1 SGDLS and CDR2 YYNGEE. The CDR3 loop reads CASSVAELQGTQYF. CDR3 coding DNA: TGTGCCAGCAGCGTAGCAGAGCTACAGGGGACCCAGTACTTC.

The rearrangement joins TRBV6-4 to TRBJ1-1; D is ambiguous. V was pared by 3 bases and J by 1 base, with 6 bases between. This CDR3 has 13 residues. Germline V gene lookup returns CDR1 MRHNA and CDR2 SNTAGT. CDR3 coding DNA: TGTGCCAGCAGTGAGCAGTCGAACACTGAAGCTTTCTTT. Its translation: CASSEQSNTEAFF.

The chain employs TRBV18 and TRBJ2-3; D is perhaps TRBD1 (6 bases). Germline-derived CDR1 and CDR2 are KGHSH and LQKENI. The V end was cut by 5 bases, the J end by 1 base, with 13 bases between. The CDR3 contains 15 residues. CDR3 protein: CASSGGPFGTDTQYF. As DNA, the CDR3 is TGTGCCAGCTCAGGGGGCCCCTTTGGCACAGATACGCAGTATTTT.

This chain joins TRBV19 and TRBJ2-3; TRBD2 aligns across 10 bases. Per the germline V gene, CDR1 is LNHDA and CDR2 is SQIVND (reference sequence). The ends lost 5 bases at V and 6 bases at J; junction bases unmatched: 8. CDR3 length: 15 residues. This chain's CDR3 is CASSSAGGPWDTQYF. CDR3 sequence (DNA): TGTGCCAGTAGTTCAGCGGGGGGGCCATGGGATACGCAGTATTTT.

This sequence joins TRBV7-9 and TRBJ1-6; unclear D gene. The CDR3 sequence is 12 residues long. Trimming removed 5 bases from V and 12 bases from J, with 11 bases in between. Per the germline V gene, CDR1 is SEHNR and CDR2 is FQNEAQ (reference sequence). In DNA form, the CDR3 reads TGTGCCAGCAGCCCGGAGGGAAGACCCCTCCACTTT. Translating it yields CASSPEGRPLHF.

This clone was detected once. This chain links TRBV19 with TRBJ1-5; D perhaps matches TRBD1 (6 bases). The CDR3 loop spans 15 amino acids. V was shortened by 7 bases and J by 2 bases, with 15 bases between the two germline ends. Per germline, CDR1 LNHDA and CDR2 SQIVND (reference sequence). DNA of the CDR3: TGTGCCAGTAATAAACAGGGATGGGGCAATCAGCCCCAGCATTTT. Encoded protein: CASNKQGWGNQPQHF. Drawing the rest from reference TRBV19 and TRBJ1-5, the complete variable domain is DGGITQSPKYLFRKEGQNVTLSCEQNLNHDAMYWYRQDPGQGLRLIYYSQIVNDFQKGDIAEGYSVSREKKESFPLTVTSAQKNPTAFYLCASNKQGWGNQPQHFGDGTRLSIL.

This chain uses TRBV2 with TRBJ2-1; 8 positions agree with TRBD2. CDR3 length: 13 amino acids. Germline values: CDR1 SNHLY, CDR2 FYNNEI. The J segment lost 9 bases and the V segment lost 6 bases, leaving 7 bases of the junction unmatched. The CDR3 loop is CASSTGTSREQFF. DNA for the CDR3: TGTGCCAGCAGCACCGGGACTAGTCGTGAGCAGTTCTTC. Complete variable domain (other parts from reference TRBV2 and TRBJ2-1): EPEVTQTPSHQVTQMGQEVILRCVPISNHLYFYWYRQILGQKVEFLVSFYNNEISEKSEIFDDQFSVERPDGSNFTLKIRSTKLEDSAMYFCASSTGTSREQFFGPGTRLTVL.

V gene TRBV5-6 combines with J gene TRBJ1-3; no definite D call. CDR1 SGHDT and CDR2 YYEEEE come from the germline V gene. The CDR3 sequence is 13 residues long. Trimming shortened V by 2 bases and J by 5 bases, and 8 bases separated the two germline ends. The CDR3: CASSLDIRNTIYF. For the CDR3, the DNA is TGTGCCAGCAGCTTAGACATAAGAAACACCATATATTTT.

The J gene is TRBJ2-5, the V gene TRBV2; D possibly corresponds to TRBD1 (5 bases). This CDR3 spans 13 amino acids. V lost 4 bases and J lost 2, with 8 bases in between. Germline lookup yields CDR1 SNHLY and CDR2 FYNNEI. CDR3 in DNA: TGTGCCAGCAGTGCACAGGAACAAGAGACCCAGTACTTC. Its translation is CASSAQEQETQYF.

The chain combines TRBV6-6 with TRBJ2-1; D is ambiguous. Germline V lookup: CDR1 MNHNY, CDR2 SVGAGI (reference sequence). This CDR3 is 11 amino acids long. The germline V and J ends were trimmed by 8 bases and 7 bases, with 9 bases remaining between them. The CDR3 sequence is CASEVANEQFF. CDR3 sequence (DNA): TGTGCCAGCGAGGTTGCGAATGAGCAGTTCTTC.

The chain carries TRBV19 and TRBJ2-3, with a possible D match to TRBD2 (6 bases). With 3 bases removed from V and 4 bases from J, the gap between germline ends came to 17 bases. The CDR3 covers 16 residues. CDR1 and CDR2 (germline): LNHDA, SQIVND (reference sequence). The CDR3 DNA sequence: TGTGCCAGTAGTATCGGAGGGATGGGAAGGGCAGATACGCAGTATTTT. Amino acid sequence: CASSIGGMGRADTQYF.

The V call is TRBV6-5, the J call TRBJ2-2, with D possibly TRBD2 on 5 matching bases. The V end lost 6 bases, the J end lost 3 bases, and 5 bases lay between the germline ends. CDR1 and CDR2 from the germline V gene are MNHEY and SVGAGI. The CDR3 has 12 amino acids. CDR3 bases: TGTGCCAGCAGGAGGGACACCGGGGAGCTGTTTTTT. Translating gives CASRRDTGELFF.

The J gene is TRBJ2-1, the V gene TRBV4-2; 10 positions match TRBD1. CDR1 is LGHNA and CDR2 is YNFKEQ in the germline V gene. The trim removed 4 bases at V and 1 base at J, leaving 7 bases unmatched. CDR3 length equals 17 residues. The CDR3, as DNA: TGTGCCAGCAGCCTCTTCCCGGGACAGGGGTCCTACAATGAGCAGTTCTTC. Translating it yields CASSLFPGQGSYNEQFF.

The chain employs TRBV5-4 and TRBJ2-5; D may be TRBD1 (7 bases). The CDR3 contains 17 residues. Germline V gene data show CDR1 as SGHNT and CDR2 as YYREEE (reference sequence). V dropped 0 bases and J dropped 4 bases, with 19 bases sitting between them. The CDR3 reads CASSLGGSTGRGETQYF. CDR3 bases: TGTGCCAGCAGCTTGGGTGGTTCGACAGGGCGGGGAGAGACCCAGTACTTC.

The gene calls are TRBV15 and TRBJ2-7; D possibly corresponds to TRBD2 (6 bases). With 0 bases removed from V and 0 bases from J, the gap between germline ends came to 15 bases. Germline V gives CDR1 LNHNV, CDR2 YYDKDF (reference sequence). The CDR3 has 17 amino acids. CDR3 sequence: CATSRDRGWGVSYEQYF. In DNA, the CDR3 is TGTGCCACCAGCAGAGATCGGGGATGGGGGGTCTCCTACGAGCAGTACTTC. Complete variable domain (other parts from reference TRBV15 and TRBJ2-7): DAMVIQNPRYQVTQFGKPVTLSCSQTLNHNVMYWYQQKSSQAPKLLFHYYDKDFNNEADTPDNFQSRRPNTSFCFLDIRSPGLGDTAMYLCATSRDRGWGVSYEQYFGPGTRLTVT.

This clone appeared a few times. This sequence joins TRBV11-3 and TRBJ2-7, with 8 bases fitting TRBD2. Germline V lookup: CDR1 SGHNT, CDR2 YENEEA. V shed 5 bases, J shed 5 bases, and the junction held 5 bases outside the gene matches. The CDR3 runs to 13 residues. CDR3 bases: TGTGCCAGCAGCCTCGGGGGGGTCAACGAGCAGTACTTC. Translation gives CASSLGGVNEQYF.

J is TRBJ2-5 and V is TRBV7-8; D remains ambiguous. CDR1 and CDR2 from the germline V gene are SGHVS and FQNEAQ. There are 14 residues in the CDR3. V lost 5 bases and J lost 1, with 11 bases in between. CDR3 region: CASSPRRSQETQYF. The CDR3 DNA reads as TGTGCCAGCAGCCCGAGGAGATCCCAAGAGACCCAGTACTTC.

The rearrangement joins TRBV7-2 to TRBJ1-5, with 8 positions matching TRBD1. The CDR3 sequence is 15 residues long. Germline CDR1 and CDR2: SGHTA and FQGNSA. Trimming cost V 5 bases and J 6 bases; bases outside gene matches: 9. The CDR3 reads CASSPTGQGGQPQHF. CDR3 coding DNA: TGTGCCAGCAGCCCTACCGGACAGGGTGGTCAGCCCCAGCATTTT.